These 18 T cell receptor beta chains came from one sample sequenced in a study of T cell responses to AZD1222 COVID-19 vaccine. Method: immunoSEQ multiplex PCR; TCRdb's copy keeps in-frame clones and lacks some. The data show around 91,000 clones, more than 85% seen once. Sequencing used peripheral blood, obtained 28 days after the second AZD1222 dose. These receptors were obtained from an adult who received the AZD1222 COVID-19 vaccine.

The V and J genes are TRBV7-9 and TRBJ1-3; a possible D gene is TRBD1 (5 bases). This CDR3 contains 12 residues. CDR1 is SEHNR and CDR2 is FQNEAQ in the germline V gene (reference sequence). V was pared by 6 bases and J by 8 bases, with 11 bases between. CDR3 DNA: TGTGCCAGCAGTTCGTCCAGGGACACCATATATTTT. Residues: CASSSSRDTIYF. The full variable domain, with the rest looked up from reference TRBV7-9 and TRBJ1-3, is DTGVSQNPRHKITKRGQNVTFRCDPISEHNRLYWYRQTLGQGPEFLTYFQNEAQLEKSRLLSDRFSAERPKGSFSTLEIQRTEQGDSAMYLCASSSSRDTIYFGEGSWLTVV.

The chain combines TRBV18 with TRBJ2-7; D assignment may be TRBD1 or TRBD2 (6 bases each). This CDR3 has 14 residues. Germline V gene data show CDR1 as KGHSH and CDR2 as LQKENI. V was clipped by 6 bases and J by 2 bases, with 14 bases between them. CDR3 bases: TGTGCCAGCTCCCCTGGAGGGGGTCCCTACGAGCAGTACTTC. Protein: CASSPGGGPYEQYF.

V usage is TRBV7-3 and J usage is TRBJ2-1; 9 nucleotides line up with TRBD2. The V and J ends lost 4 bases and 3 bases, in that order; junction bases with no gene match: 13. The CDR3 sequence is 18 residues long. The germline CDR1 and CDR2 sequences are SGHTA and FQGTGA. The CDR3: CASSSGTESGRSYNEQFF. CDR3 in DNA: TGTGCCAGCAGCTCCGGGACTGAGAGCGGGAGGAGCTACAATGAGCAGTTCTTC.

This clone was seen just once. Written as DNA, the CDR3 is TGTGCCAGCACCACGGGGGGGTCCTACAATGAGCAGTTCTTC. The encoded protein is CASTTGGSYNEQFF. The chain employs TRBV28 and TRBJ2-1, with 8 bases that match TRBD2. The CDR3 has 14 amino acids. Per germline, CDR1 MDHEN and CDR2 SYDVKM. The ends lost 7 bases at V and 1 base at J; junction bases unmatched: 3.

This rearrangement joins TRBV5-1 to TRBJ2-7, with 9 bases fitting TRBD2. V dropped 0 bases and J dropped 5; count of bases not matched to a gene: 9. The length of the CDR3 is 16 residues. In germline, CDR1 is SGHRS, CDR2 YFSETQ. CDR3 residues: CASSLGLAEARDEQYF. The CDR3 DNA is TGCGCCAGCAGCTTGGGACTAGCGGAAGCTCGGGACGAGCAGTACTTC. Based on the CDR3 plus reference TRBV5-1 and TRBJ2-7, the full variable domain is KAGVTQTPRYLIKTRGQQVTLSCSPISGHRSVSWYQQTPGQGLQFLFEYFSETQRNKGNFPGRFSGRQFSNSRSEMNVSTLELGDSALYLCASSLGLAEARDEQYFGPGTRLTVT.

This chain connects TRBV6-5 to TRBJ1-5, with 7 positions matching TRBD1. V shed 5 bases, J shed 4 bases, and the junction held 5 bases outside the gene matches. Per the germline V gene, CDR1 is MNHEY and CDR2 is SVGAGI. The CDR3 is 14 residues long. As DNA, the CDR3 is TGTGCCAGCAGTACACAGGGGTGGAATCAGCCCCAGCATTTT. Translation: CASSTQGWNQPQHF.

The chain uses TRBV11-2 and TRBJ2-7; maybe TRBD2 (5 bases). This CDR3 contains 14 residues. Germline V gene sequence: CDR1 SGHAT, CDR2 FQNNGV. Trimming cost V 2 bases and J 4 bases, with 12 bases left between them. CDR3 sequence reads: CASSLNEGRYEQYF. CDR3 coding DNA: TGTGCCAGCAGCTTAAACGAGGGAAGGTACGAGCAGTACTTC.

The CDR3: CASGTGNYNEQFF. Written as DNA, the CDR3 is TGTGCCAGCGGTACAGGGAACTACAATGAGCAGTTCTTC. The chain joins TRBV6-5 to TRBJ2-1, with a tentative D call TRBD1 (6 bases). V was pared by 8 bases and J by 3 bases, with 11 bases between. Germline values: CDR1 MNHEY, CDR2 SVGAGI. CDR3 length: 13 amino acids.

This clone was counted between two and nine times. The rearrangement uses TRBV28 and TRBJ1-5; 7 bases match TRBD1. The CDR3 runs to 15 residues. The J segment lost 6 bases and the V segment lost 7 bases, leaving 12 bases of the junction unmatched. Germline V gene sequence: CDR1 MDHEN, CDR2 SYDVKM. The CDR3 DNA is TGTGCCAGCACCCTGGGGGACAGAAAGCTTCAGCCCCAGCATTTT. It specifies CASTLGDRKLQPQHF.

The genes are TRBV4-2 and TRBJ2-7; 13 nucleotides line up with TRBD2. Germline lookup yields CDR1 LGHNA and CDR2 YNFKEQ. J gave up 0 bases and V 3 bases, and 5 bases lay outside the gene matches. This CDR3 has 17 amino acids. CDR3 bases: TGTGCCAGCAGCCAGAGACTAGCGGGAGGACGCTCCTACGAGCAGTACTTC. Protein product: CASSQRLAGGRSYEQYF.

The chain uses TRBV11-2 and TRBJ1-5, with D perhaps matching TRBD1 (5 bases). V shed 5 bases and J shed 5 bases, with 22 bases lying between them. The length of the CDR3 is 17 residues. Germline V gene lookup returns CDR1 SGHAT and CDR2 FQNNGV. The CDR3 loop is CASSLRPGQGGDQPQHF. The CDR3 region has the DNA TGTGCCAGCAGCCTACGGCCGGGTCAGGGCGGGGATCAGCCCCAGCATTTT.

J is TRBJ2-7 and V is TRBV4-2; possibly TRBD1 for D (6 bases). The CDR3 runs to 18 residues. Deletions cut 3 bases from V and 2 bases from J, with 23 bases between. Germline CDR1 LGHNA, CDR2 YNFKEQ. CDR3 region: CASSHMSPDWGPAYEQYF. CDR3 in DNA: TGTGCCAGCAGCCATATGAGCCCCGACTGGGGGCCAGCCTACGAGCAGTACTTC.

The V gene is TRBV7-6, the J gene TRBJ2-5, with D maybe TRBD2 (5 bases). The germline V gene has CDR1 SGHVS and CDR2 FNYEAQ. V was trimmed by 4 bases and J by 0 bases, leaving 15 bases between them. The CDR3 has 16 residues. DNA of the CDR3: TGTGCCAGCAGCTCCCCAGCGGAGGAATACCAAGAGACCCAGTACTTC. It encodes CASSSPAEEYQETQYF.

DNA for the CDR3: TGTGCCAGCGGCAGGGAGGGCTATGGCTACACCTTC. It codes for CASGREGYGYTF. The chain combines TRBV6-5 with TRBJ1-2; TRBD1 might be the D (5 bases). Germline CDR1 MNHEY, CDR2 SVGAGI. This CDR3 is 12 amino acids long. The ends were cut back, 8 bases at V and 4 bases at J, with 11 bases in the middle.

This clone was counted only a few times. The rearrangement joins TRBV28 to TRBJ2-7; D is perhaps TRBD2 (5 bases). CDR1 is MDHEN and CDR2 is SYDVKM in the germline V gene. Trimming removed 3 bases from V and 1 base from J, with 7 bases in between. There are 13 residues in the CDR3. CDR3 loop: CASSFEGSYEQYF. The CDR3 DNA is TGTGCCAGCAGTTTTGAGGGTTCCTACGAGCAGTACTTC.

The chain links TRBV5-6 to TRBJ1-5; 8 bases match TRBD1. The CDR3 sequence is 18 residues long. CDR1 is SGHDT, CDR2 YYEEEE, per germline. V was clipped by 1 base and J by 2 bases; unmatched bases: 11. CDR3 DNA: TGTGCCAGCAGCTTGAAAGGGGACAGGTTCAGTGGCAATCAGCCCCAGCATTTT. Its translation: CASSLKGDRFSGNQPQHF.

This clone was detected only once. In nucleotides, the CDR3 is TGTGCCAGCAGCTTCGCCGGGACAGGGGATTACGAGCAGTACTTC. This sequence encodes CASSFAGTGDYEQYF. The rearrangement links TRBV5-6 to TRBJ2-7; the match to TRBD1 covers 10 bases. Per the germline V gene, CDR1 is SGHDT and CDR2 is YYEEEE. CDR3 length equals 15 residues. Trimming cost V 2 bases and J 4 bases; bases outside gene matches: 6.

This rearrangement joins TRBV11-3 to TRBJ2-2, with D possibly TRBD1 on 6 matching bases. Trimming took off 5 bases at V and 0 bases at J, with 16 bases between the two ends. This CDR3 comprises 17 residues. Germline-derived CDR1 and CDR2 are SGHNT and YENEEA. The CDR3 loop is CASSTPTGATNTGELFF. The CDR3 DNA follows: TGTGCCAGCAGCACCCCGACAGGCGCTACGAACACCGGGGAGCTGTTTTTT.